These T cell receptor beta chains were read from a single sample in a study of blood T cell repertoires in COVID-19. Sequenced by immunoSEQ multiplex PCR; TCRdb stores in-frame clones only, minus some. The sample has 150,000 to 200,000 clones, over 65% seen once. Specimen: peripheral blood. The receptors come from a person aged 65-85 years with COVID-19, enrolled during active disease. The CDR3 runs from the conserved cysteine through the conserved F or W. Fields, in order: CDR3 protein, CDR3 DNA, V gene, D gene, J gene, clone size. The D gene is left open where the match is weak. Only some rows state a clone size, as once, few, many or a class for expanded clones.

cdr3_aa: CAIRWDRDNSPLHF
cdr3_nt: TGTGCCATCAGGTGGGACAGGGATAATTCACCCCTCCACTTT
v_call: TRBV10-3
d_call: TRBD1
j_call: TRBJ1-6
clone_size: NA

cdr3_aa: CATSRKTYRASGNTIYF
cdr3_nt: TGTGCCACCAGCAGGAAGACTTACAGGGCGTCTGGAAACACCATATATTTT
v_call: TRBV15
d_call: NA
j_call: TRBJ1-3
clone_size: NA

cdr3_aa: CASSLERTPNTGELFF
cdr3_nt: TGTGCCAGCTCACTCGAACGCACTCCGAACACCGGGGAGCTGTTTTTT
v_call: TRBV18
d_call: NA
j_call: TRBJ2-2
clone_size: once

cdr3_aa: CASSPYAGNTIYF
cdr3_nt: TGTGCCAGCAGCCCCTATGCCGGAAACACCATATATTTT
v_call: TRBV7-3
d_call: NA
j_call: TRBJ1-3
clone_size: NA

cdr3_aa: CASRAGTLNTGELFF
cdr3_nt: TGTGCCAGCAGGGCTGGGACTCTCAACACCGGGGAGCTGTTTTTT
v_call: TRBV28
d_call: NA
j_call: TRBJ2-2
clone_size: NA

cdr3_aa: CATSPPGVPDTQYF
cdr3_nt: TGTGCCACCAGTCCCCCGGGAGTCCCAGATACGCAGTATTTT
v_call: TRBV24-1
d_call: NA
j_call: TRBJ2-3
clone_size: NA

cdr3_aa: CASGGGAYQPQHF
cdr3_nt: TGTGCCAGCGGCGGGGGAGCCTATCAGCCCCAGCATTTT
v_call: TRBV2
d_call: NA
j_call: TRBJ1-5
clone_size: NA

cdr3_aa: CASSLAGDSGEQFF
cdr3_nt: TGCGCCAGCAGCTTGGCTGGGGACTCTGGTGAGCAGTTCTTC
v_call: TRBV5-1
d_call: NA
j_call: TRBJ2-1
clone_size: NA

cdr3_aa: CASSAEQRYSYEQYF
cdr3_nt: TGTGCCAGCAGCGCGGAGCAGAGGTACTCCTACGAGCAGTACTTC
v_call: TRBV9
d_call: NA
j_call: TRBJ2-7
clone_size: NA

cdr3_aa: CASSIRGGSYNSPLHF
cdr3_nt: TGTGCCAGCAGCATAAGGGGGGGCTCCTATAATTCACCCCTCCACTTT
v_call: TRBV3-1/TRBV3-2
d_call: NA
j_call: TRBJ1-6
clone_size: NA

cdr3_aa: CASRDLSGGAGELFF
cdr3_nt: TGTGCCAGTAGGGACCTTAGCGGGGGAGCCGGGGAGCTGTTTTTT
v_call: TRBV19
d_call: TRBD2
j_call: TRBJ2-2
clone_size: NA

cdr3_aa: CATSEDAGPPLHF
cdr3_nt: TGTGCCACCAGTGAAGACGCTGGGCCACCCCTCCACTTT
v_call: TRBV24-1
d_call: NA
j_call: TRBJ1-6
clone_size: NA

cdr3_aa: CASSVSGSSYEQYF
cdr3_nt: TGTGCCAGCAGCGTTAGCGGGAGCTCCTACGAGCAGTACTTC
v_call: TRBV5-4
d_call: TRBD2
j_call: TRBJ2-7
clone_size: NA

cdr3_aa: CASSQLARRTASNTGELFF
cdr3_nt: TGCGCCAGCAGCCAACTTGCAAGACGGACAGCTTCGAACACCGGGGAGCTGTTTTTT
v_call: TRBV5-1
d_call: NA
j_call: TRBJ2-2
clone_size: NA

cdr3_aa: CAWSVHSGTWAF
cdr3_nt: TGTGCCTGGAGTGTACATTCGGGGACTTGGGCCTTC
v_call: TRBV30
d_call: NA
j_call: TRBJ1-2
clone_size: NA

cdr3_aa: CASSIVSKSTEAFF
cdr3_nt: TGTGCCAGTAGTATAGTTAGTAAGAGCACTGAAGCTTTCTTT
v_call: TRBV19
d_call: NA
j_call: TRBJ1-1
clone_size: NA

cdr3_aa: CASTSDRSNTEAFF
cdr3_nt: TGTGCCAGTACCTCGGACAGATCGAACACTGAAGCTTTCTTT
v_call: TRBV19
d_call: NA
j_call: TRBJ1-1
clone_size: NA

cdr3_aa: CASSLWGPNYGYTF
cdr3_nt: TGTGCCAGCAGCTTATGGGGCCCTAACTATGGCTACACCTTC
v_call: TRBV7-2
d_call: NA
j_call: TRBJ1-2
clone_size: NA

cdr3_aa: CASSGQGALDGYTF
cdr3_nt: TGTGCCAGCAGTGGACAGGGAGCTCTCGATGGCTACACCTTC
v_call: TRBV5-4
d_call: TRBD1
j_call: TRBJ1-2
clone_size: NA

cdr3_aa: CASSPRGGGRSNQPQHF
cdr3_nt: TGTGCCAGCAGCCCCCGTGGGGGGGGACGAAGCAATCAGCCCCAGCATTTT
v_call: TRBV7-2
d_call: NA
j_call: TRBJ1-5
clone_size: NA

cdr3_aa: CASSLAAGGSHGTQYF
cdr3_nt: TGTGCCAGCAGCTTGGCCGCAGGGGGCAGCCATGGGACCCAGTACTTC
v_call: TRBV5-4
d_call: TRBD1
j_call: TRBJ2-5
clone_size: NA

cdr3_aa: CASRRLGGEGEKLFF
cdr3_nt: TGTGCCAGCAGGCGGTTAGGTGGGGAGGGTGAAAAACTGTTTTTT
v_call: TRBV27
d_call: NA
j_call: TRBJ1-4
clone_size: NA

cdr3_aa: CASSLGGLDYGYTF
cdr3_nt: TGTGCCAGCAGCTTGGGGGGGCTGGACTATGGCTACACCTTC
v_call: TRBV7-9
d_call: NA
j_call: TRBJ1-2
clone_size: NA

cdr3_aa: CASSQEGTRSYNEQFF
cdr3_nt: TGCGCCAGCAGCCAAGAGGGGACTCGATCCTACAATGAGCAGTTCTTC
v_call: TRBV4-3
d_call: NA
j_call: TRBJ2-1
clone_size: once

cdr3_aa: CASSLPTGPGTDTQYF
cdr3_nt: TGTGCCAGCAGCCTTCCTACAGGTCCGGGCACAGATACGCAGTATTTT
v_call: TRBV3-1/TRBV3-2
d_call: NA
j_call: TRBJ2-3
clone_size: NA

cdr3_aa: CASSLLSKYEQYF
cdr3_nt: TGTGCCAGCAGTCTCTTGAGTAAATACGAGCAGTACTTC
v_call: TRBV28
d_call: NA
j_call: TRBJ2-7
clone_size: NA